Described below is a single T cell receptor (beta chain) sequence and its context. This clonotype occurred many times. Its antigen remains unidentified. Per-base quality was not reported, and no clone a single base away is much larger than it. This sample was taken from a study of CD8 T cells in ankylosing spondylitis (dated by TCRdb to about 2017). About the study as a whole: The study profiled T cell receptor beta repertoires in healthy donors and ankylosing spondylitis patients to find disease-linked TCR variants. In total, the full study cohort was made up of 100 to 140 healthy donors and more than 20 ankylosing spondylitis patients. Samples of peripheral blood were taken, and for ankylosing spondylitis patients, synovial fluid was collected as well. The full study reports these points: Significant enrichment of the disease-linked clones was reported in matched synovial fluid samples from ankylosing spondylitis patients. Blood from ankylosing spondylitis patients appeared to be characterized by a TCR beta motif composed of 7 to 9 highly homologous amino acid variants. In peripheral blood, the disease-linked clones were found at relatively low frequencies and had a CD8+ phenotype. Some TCR beta motif variants had previously been reported in synovial fluid and blood of reactive arthritis patients, which suggested common disease-initiation mechanisms.

CDR1 and CDR2, looked up from the germline V gene (reference sequence), are DFQATT and SNEGSKA. V gives up 5 bases and J gives up 10 bases, and the segment between their germline ends measures 24 bases. The CDR3 holds 16 amino acids from the cysteine to the phenylalanine. The only DNA kept is the CDR3, 48 bases in frame from the first base. TCRdb names Illumina HiSeq 2500 as the instrument used. Quantitative 5'-RACE with molecular barcodes was used to prepare TCR beta libraries. Per the authors' processing: A new computational method, built on a probabilistic model of VDJ rearrangement, was used to identify disease-linked TCR variants. TCRdb took the public reads, trimmed them with fastp at Q25, ran MiXCR for clone calling and kept in-frame beta chains. Each entry merges the rows of one CDR3 protein and shows their most common DNA and genes. The authors' filters were not applied to this entry. Present in this sample are around 220,000 distinct CDR3 sequences, roughly 10% of which were seen just once. The ten biggest clones cover about 19% of the sample.

Sample: blood, either unsorted or a sorted T cell fraction (not recorded which). The chain employs TRBV20-1 and TRBJ1-6, with no confidently assigned D gene. The TCR was taken from a male donor with ankylosing spondylitis or in good health (not recorded which). Read as DNA, the sequence is TGCAGTGCTCCCAAGGGAGAGGCCCAAGAAGTCTCACCCCTCCACTTT. This translates into CSAPKGEAQEVSPLHF.